The 10 T cell receptor beta chains given below trace back to one sample, sequenced in a study of cytomegalovirus exposure and HLA in healthy donors. The PCR had 60 Vbeta and 13 Jbeta primers. Produced via immunoSEQ multiplex PCR; TCRdb's table is partial and in-frame only. The table lists 220,000 or so clones, approximately 80% of them singletons. The sample comprised PBMCs. The receptors come from a man aged 45-65 years in good health and CMV-seronegative.

V and J are TRBV27 and TRBJ1-1; D possibly corresponds to TRBD1 (5 bases). The CDR3 is 12 amino acids. V gave up 0 bases and J gave up 11 bases, with 10 bases separating them. Germline V gene data show CDR1 as MNHEY and CDR2 as SMNVEV (reference sequence). As DNA, the CDR3 is TGTGCCAGCAGTTTATCGCAGGGCCAGGCTTTCTTT. Translated: CASSLSQGQAFF.

The V and J genes are TRBV7-6 and TRBJ2-2; 7 bases fit TRBD2. The CDR3 loop spans 17 amino acids. After removal of 5 bases from V and 5 bases from J, the junction contained 14 bases not matched to a gene. Germline CDR1 reads SGHVS; CDR2 reads FNYEAQ. CDR3 sequence reads: CASSDGLAGAGTGELFF. For the CDR3, the DNA is TGTGCCAGCAGCGACGGACTGGCGGGAGCGGGGACCGGGGAGCTGTTTTTT.

This clone came up once. The chain uses TRBV5-1 and TRBJ1-5; D remains ambiguous. In germline, CDR1 is SGHRS, CDR2 YFSETQ. The germline V and J ends were trimmed by 4 bases and 1 base, with 21 bases remaining between them. The CDR3 is 18 residues long. In DNA, the CDR3 is TGCGCCAGCAGCCTCCCTCAAATAAGAGGAGTGAGCAATCAGCCCCAGCATTTT. Amino acid sequence: CASSLPQIRGVSNQPQHF.

This chain uses TRBV19 with TRBJ2-5; D may be TRBD1 (6 bases). Germline lookup yields CDR1 LNHDA and CDR2 SQIVND (reference sequence). Trimming pared 3 bases from V and 4 bases from J, leaving 15 bases between. This CDR3 has 15 amino acids. This CDR3 is CASSIFPRGGETQYF. Written as DNA, the CDR3 is TGTGCCAGTAGTATTTTTCCTAGAGGGGGAGAGACCCAGTACTTC.

This CDR3 reads CASSFLREIEELFF. The CDR3 region has the DNA TGTGCCAGCAGCTTTTTGCGGGAGATCGAGGAGCTGTTTTTT. The chain has TRBV7-9 and TRBJ2-2, with TRBD2 matching 7 bases. Germline V gene sequence: CDR1 SEHNR, CDR2 FQNEAQ (reference sequence). V was pared by 3 bases and J by 10 bases, with 8 bases of the junction left unmatched. There are 14 residues in the CDR3.

The chain is built from TRBV5-5 and TRBJ2-7; D gene unclear. The germline V gene encodes CDR1 SGHKS and CDR2 YYEKEE (reference sequence). There are 14 residues in the CDR3. Trimming took 1 base from V and 2 from J, leaving 10 bases between them. The CDR3 nucleotides read TGTGCCAGCAGCTTGATGTCAGTAACCTACGAGCAGTACTTC. Translated, it gives CASSLMSVTYEQYF.

The chain recombines TRBV5-1 with TRBJ1-5, with 9 bases fitting TRBD1. V lost 5 bases, J lost 0 bases, and 3 bases stayed unmatched. CDR1 is SGHRS, CDR2 YFSETQ, per germline. This CDR3 contains 15 residues. The CDR3 DNA sequence: TGCGCCAGCAGGCTGACAGGGGGTAGCAATCAGCCCCAGCATTTT. It encodes CASRLTGGSNQPQHF.

The V gene is TRBV4-1, the J gene TRBJ2-6, with 7 bases matching TRBD1. The CDR3 loop spans 20 amino acids. The J segment lost 0 bases and the V segment lost 2 bases, leaving 13 bases of the junction unmatched. Looked up from germline, CDR1 is MGHRA and CDR2 is YSYEKL. The CDR3 sequence: CASSQPFGTAHASGANVLTF. The CDR3 DNA is TGCGCCAGCAGCCAACCTTTTGGGACAGCTCATGCCTCTGGGGCCAACGTCCTGACTTTC.

The chain couples TRBV28 to TRBJ2-5, with D unresolved. Trimming cost V 5 bases and J 5 bases, with 12 bases left between them. The length of the CDR3 is 13 residues. Germline values: CDR1 MDHEN, CDR2 SYDVKM. The CDR3 protein is CASSRSGGETQYF. CDR3 bases: TGTGCCAGCAGTCGCTCGGGTGGGGAGACCCAGTACTTC.

V usage is TRBV19 and J usage is TRBJ1-4; 9 bases are shared with TRBD1. This CDR3 spans 16 amino acids. The V segment lost 8 bases and the J segment 0 bases; nucleotides outside the gene matches: 7. CDR1 is LNHDA and CDR2 is SQIVND in the germline V gene (reference sequence). The CDR3 region is CASSDRGAATNEKLFF. Here the CDR3 DNA reads TGTGCCAGTTCGGACAGGGGTGCGGCAACTAATGAAAAACTGTTTTTT. The full variable domain, with the rest looked up from reference TRBV19 and TRBJ1-4, is DGGITQSPKYLFRKEGQNVTLSCEQNLNHDAMYWYRQDPGQGLRLIYYSQIVNDFQKGDIAEGYSVSREKKESFPLTVTSAQKNPTAFYLCASSDRGAATNEKLFFGSGTQLSVL.